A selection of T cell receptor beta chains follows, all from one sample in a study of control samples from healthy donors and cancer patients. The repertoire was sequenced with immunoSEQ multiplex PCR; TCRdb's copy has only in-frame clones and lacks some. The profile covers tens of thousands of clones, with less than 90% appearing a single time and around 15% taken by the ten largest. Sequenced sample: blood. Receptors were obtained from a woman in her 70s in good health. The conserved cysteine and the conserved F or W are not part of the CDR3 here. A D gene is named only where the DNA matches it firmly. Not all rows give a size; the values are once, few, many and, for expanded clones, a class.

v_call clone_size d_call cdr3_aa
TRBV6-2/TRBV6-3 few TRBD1 ASSKGQINTGELF
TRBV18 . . ASSPEIRNEKLF
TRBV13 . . ASSLGQFSNQPQH
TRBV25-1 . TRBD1 ASSAPGQESRYEQY
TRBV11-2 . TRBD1 ASSLTGTGGGTEAF
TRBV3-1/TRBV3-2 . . ASSQGTWGYGYT
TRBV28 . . ASSPPDLNYGYT
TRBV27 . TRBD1 ASSSRTGEADTEAF
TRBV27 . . ASSFGGVGSTEAF
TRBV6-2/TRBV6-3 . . ASSLDGNGYT
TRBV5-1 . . ASSLESVDTEAF
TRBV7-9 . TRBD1 ASSLVQGAYSQETQY
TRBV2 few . ASSEGIGRRILNEQY
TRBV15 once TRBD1 ATSRPGQGRNQPQH
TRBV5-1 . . ASSLEGTGNTIY
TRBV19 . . ASSMVGGLSNQPQH
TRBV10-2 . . ASSDKLSPTSYNEQF
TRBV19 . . ASSRGPGGANVLT
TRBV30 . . AWRAGDYGYT
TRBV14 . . ASSQEGRRTYNEQF
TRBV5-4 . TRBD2 ASSLDGTGGWETQY
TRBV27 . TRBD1 ASSLYGQGNEKLF
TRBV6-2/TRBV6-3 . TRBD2 ASSSPSGGVLETQY
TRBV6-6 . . ASTPPRAGGTGELF
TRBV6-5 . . ASRAPRGNQPQH
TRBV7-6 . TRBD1 ASSLYDRAGEQY
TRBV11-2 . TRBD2 ASSRTSGRSTQY
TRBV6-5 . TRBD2 ASSQTSGAYNEQF
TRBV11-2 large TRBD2 ASSQVIGTTVSGEQY
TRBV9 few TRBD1 ASSVKAGGQGDTEAF
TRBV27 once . ASRENRIDDTQY
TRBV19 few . ASKGGLGFKNTEAF
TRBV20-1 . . SASFDGSEKLF
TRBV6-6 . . ASSLRNEQF
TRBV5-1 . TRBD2 ASSDSGGSIGEQF
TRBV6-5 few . ASRKGEGNSPLH
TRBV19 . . ASSNGYGSTGTQEKLF
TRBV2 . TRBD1 ASSTRTGSAHEQF
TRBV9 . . ASSEGQSNTEAF
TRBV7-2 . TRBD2 ASSFGTSDEQF
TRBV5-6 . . ASSFFGYT
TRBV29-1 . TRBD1 SVDTIWGQGTTYTEAF
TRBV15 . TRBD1 ATSRGGGGFTEAF
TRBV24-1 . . ATSERKSSYNEQF
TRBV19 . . ASSIDGGGEQF
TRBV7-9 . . AGGTYNGHEQY
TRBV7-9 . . ASSPSRGENEKLF
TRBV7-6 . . ASSLEGGVGQAETQY